This T cell receptor beta chain was sequenced for a study of human CD8 memory T cell subsets. Points from the study as a whole: Between stem-like memory and precursor exhausted T cell repertoires, overlap was minimal.

CDR1 MDHEN and CDR2 SYDVKM come from the germline V gene. There are 15 residues in the CDR3. TCR beta was sequenced from UMI-tagged 5' RACE libraries. Under the authors' procedure: Between about 2,900 and 18,000 functional CDR3 beta clonotypes were found per TCR beta library. TCRdb reprocessed the 5' RACE reads; each CDR3 protein has one entry and no DNA is given. What appears here as the V and J calls and clone size reflects TCRdb's work, not the paper's. Recorded for this sample: roughly 4,000 distinct CDR3 sequences. This clonotype is large (0.1 to 1%) by frequency. As yet, its antigen is unknown. Enriched by negative magnetic separation, total CD8+ T cells were obtained.

The chain carries TRBV28 and TRBJ2-1; the TCRdb D gene call, TRBD1, has no DNA to confirm it. The sequenced sample was CD8+ effector memory T cells (TEM) sorted from PBMCs. The subset denotes: effector memory CD8 T cells, CCR7- CD45RO+ CD95+. The TCR sequence derives from a human donor in good health. This chain's CDR3 is CASSLSGNPYNEQFF.